This T cell receptor beta chain appears in the sequencing data of a study of early stage breast cancer tumors. Concerning this clone: The antigen is unknown.

Notes on the study in general: Tumors had approximately 2.7-fold higher T cell density than normal breast.

Blood replicates held 0.5 ug DNA, tumor or normal breast 1.5 ug, two each. Repertoires were generated with immunoSEQ multiplex PCR, while TCRdb's copy carries only in-frame clones and drops some. In the table there are about 5,100 clones, around three fifths of which are singletons. Germline CDR1 and CDR2: MNHNS and SASEGT. The length of the CDR3 is 13 residues. V was cut by 6 bases and J by 4 bases, with 12 bases left in between. The specimen was breast tumor tissue. The chain has TRBV6-1 and TRBJ1-1; no clear D. The TCR originated in a person aged 45 to 59 with breast cancer. CDR3 bases: TGTGCCAGCAGGATAACGATTGGCACTGAAGCTTTCTTT. It encodes CASRITIGTEAFF.